These T cell receptor beta chains were read from a single sample in a study of blood T cell repertoires in COVID-19. Repertoires were generated with immunoSEQ multiplex PCR, while TCRdb's copy carries only in-frame clones and drops some. The sample comprises more than 150,000 clones, 85% to 90% of which are singletons, and 0.58% rests with the top ten. Sequenced input: peripheral blood. These receptors were taken from a man between 60 and 75 years old with COVID-19, enrolled during active disease. Both conserved end residues are part of each CDR3. D genes are given only for firm matches. Only some rows state a clone size, as once, few, many or a class for expanded clones.

V: TRBV7-2
size: -
J: TRBJ2-1
D: TRBD2
CDR3: CASSLSTSGVNEQFF
DNA: TGTGCCAGCAGCTTATCGACTAGCGGGGTTAATGAGCAGTTCTTC

V: TRBV5-1
size: -
J: TRBJ2-7
D: -
CDR3: CASSFQGRDEQYF
DNA: TGCGCCAGCAGCTTCCAGGGAAGGGACGAGCAGTACTTC

V: TRBV5-4
size: -
J: TRBJ1-3
D: TRBD1
CDR3: CASSRPGQGDSYSGNTIYF
DNA: TGTGCCAGCAGCCGACCGGGACAGGGAGACTCGTACTCTGGAAACACCATATATTTT

V: TRBV2
size: -
J: TRBJ2-1
D: -
CDR3: CASSERWTLSYNEQFF
DNA: TGTGCCAGCAGTGAACGATGGACATTAAGCTACAATGAGCAGTTCTTC

V: TRBV9
size: -
J: TRBJ2-5
D: -
CDR3: CASSVGLGVGQETQYF
DNA: TGTGCCAGCAGCGTAGGGTTAGGGGTAGGACAAGAGACCCAGTACTTC

V: TRBV3-1/TRBV3-2
size: -
J: TRBJ1-2
D: -
CDR3: CASSQDFSFTGYTF
DNA: TGTGCCAGCAGCCAAGATTTTAGCTTCACTGGCTACACCTTC

V: TRBV28
size: -
J: TRBJ2-3
D: -
CDR3: CASSLTGEADTQYF
DNA: TGTGCCAGCAGTTTAACAGGGGAGGCAGATACGCAGTATTTT

V: TRBV5-6
size: -
J: TRBJ2-3
D: TRBD2
CDR3: CASSQSRLAGEFGTQYF
DNA: TGTGCCAGCAGCCAAAGTAGACTAGCGGGAGAGTTCGGTACGCAGTATTTT

V: TRBV28
size: -
J: TRBJ2-3
D: TRBD2
CDR3: CASSLAGGEYTQYF
DNA: TGTGCCAGCAGTTTAGCGGGGGGCGAATATACGCAGTATTTT

V: TRBV10-3
size: -
J: TRBJ2-3
D: -
CDR3: CAISGALTDTQYF
DNA: TGTGCCATCAGTGGGGCCCTCACAGATACGCAGTATTTT

V: TRBV24-1
size: -
J: TRBJ1-3
D: -
CDR3: CATSDGYGGNTIYF
DNA: TGTGCCACCAGTGATGGATACGGGGGAAACACCATATATTTT

V: TRBV7-8
size: -
J: TRBJ2-5
D: TRBD2
CDR3: CASSSPGLAGGQETQYF
DNA: TGTGCCAGCAGCTCGCCGGGACTAGCGGGGGGGCAGGAGACCCAGTACTTC

V: TRBV10-1
size: once
J: TRBJ1-4
D: TRBD1
CDR3: CASSTGTVGHEKLFF
DNA: TGCGCCAGCAGTACAGGGACAGTAGGGCATGAAAAACTGTTTTTT

V: TRBV6-2/TRBV6-3
size: -
J: TRBJ2-5
D: TRBD2
CDR3: CASSFAGGEQETQYF
DNA: TGTGCCAGCAGTTTCGCGGGGGGCGAGCAAGAGACCCAGTACTTC

V: TRBV9
size: -
J: TRBJ2-3
D: -
CDR3: CASSVGLVDTDTQYF
DNA: TGTGCCAGCAGCGTTGGCCTAGTCGACACAGATACGCAGTATTTT

V: TRBV30
size: -
J: TRBJ1-3
D: -
CDR3: CAWSFAGVSGNTIYF
DNA: TGTGCCTGGAGTTTCGCAGGGGTTTCTGGAAACACCATATATTTT

V: TRBV2
size: -
J: TRBJ1-6
D: -
CDR3: CASTTGYNSPLHF
DNA: TGTGCCAGCACCACAGGGTACAATTCACCCCTCCACTTT

V: TRBV6-4
size: -
J: TRBJ1-2
D: -
CDR3: CASSDRAGAGYTF
DNA: TGTGCCAGCAGTGACCGGGCAGGGGCTGGCTACACCTTC

V: TRBV9
size: -
J: TRBJ2-3
D: TRBD2
CDR3: CASSSRAGPGTDTQYF
DNA: TGTGCCAGCAGCTCCAGAGCGGGACCAGGGACAGATACGCAGTATTTT

V: TRBV9
size: -
J: TRBJ2-2
D: -
CDR3: CASSARRAGNTGELFF
DNA: TGTGCCAGCAGCGCCCGACGCGCGGGGAACACCGGGGAGCTGTTTTTT

V: TRBV10-2
size: -
J: TRBJ2-7
D: -
CDR3: CASGRVDEQYF
DNA: TGCGCCAGCGGCAGGGTGGACGAGCAGTACTTC

V: TRBV24-1
size: -
J: TRBJ2-3
D: TRBD1
CDR3: CATSDPGQGGTDTQYF
DNA: TGTGCCACCAGTGACCCGGGACAGGGTGGCACAGATACGCAGTATTTT

V: TRBV30
size: -
J: TRBJ1-2
D: -
CDR3: CAWSTGLAYGYTF
DNA: TGTGCCTGGAGTACAGGGTTGGCCTATGGCTACACCTTC

V: TRBV4-3
size: -
J: TRBJ1-5
D: -
CDR3: CASSQDHSNQPQHF
DNA: TGCGCCAGCAGCCAAGATCATAGCAATCAGCCCCAGCATTTT

V: TRBV19
size: -
J: TRBJ1-5
D: -
CDR3: CASTNEAQPQHF
DNA: TGTGCCAGTACCAATGAGGCTCAGCCCCAGCATTTT

V: TRBV28
size: -
J: TRBJ1-6
D: -
CDR3: CASSLSGIITSPLHF
DNA: TGTGCCAGCAGTTTGAGCGGAATTATCACTTCACCCCTCCACTTT